The T cell receptor (beta chain) under discussion was sequenced for a study of response to subunit inactivated influenza vaccine. Study conclusions and caveats: Researchers suggested that each seasonal influenza vaccination recruits few new T cells.

Germline-derived CDR1 and CDR2 are WSHSY and SAAADI. The CDR3 is made up of 12 amino acids. V was trimmed by 5 bases and J by 3 bases, leaving 8 bases between them. As to this clonotype: Its antigen is not identified.

TCRdb reprocessed the RT-PCR reads with MiXCR, giving one entry per CDR3 protein. The data contain 500,000 to 600,000 distinct CDR3 sequences, over 9.5% of them singletons. The sequence came from a man aged 45-60 years who received an inactivated influenza vaccine. The rearrangement joins TRBV10-2 to TRBJ2-7, with D hard to call. Sample: PBMCs from blood, taken on the day of vaccination. CDR3 in amino acids: CASSPSVYEQYF. In DNA, the CDR3 is TGCGCCAGCAGTCCTTCGGTCTACGAGCAGTACTTC.